This T cell receptor (beta chain) was captured by sequencing in a study of CD8 T cells in ankylosing spondylitis. The study's findings and limits: A TCR beta motif of eight highly homologous variants appeared characteristic of ankylosing spondylitis blood.

In making TCR beta libraries, quantitative 5'-RACE with molecular barcodes was used. From the 5' RACE reads, TCRdb called clonotypes with MiXCR, one entry per CDR3 protein. The profile covers 250,000 or so distinct CDR3 sequences, with under 30% appearing a single time and 0.5% to 0.75% taken by the ten largest. V lost 4 bases and J lost 2, with 12 bases in between. CDR3 length: 15 residues. CDR1 is SGHNT, CDR2 YYREEE, per germline (reference sequence). This clonotype was counted at least ten times. Its antigen is still unknown. The source of this sequence is a male donor with ankylosing spondylitis or in good health (not recorded which). Sequencing was carried out using blood, either unsorted or a sorted T cell fraction (not recorded which). The genes are TRBV5-4 and TRBJ2-2; possibly TRBD1 for D (6 bases). The CDR3 sequence: CASSRGQRNTGELFF. CDR3 bases: TGTGCCAGCAGCCGTGGACAGAGAAACACCGGGGAGCTGTTTTTT.